A single T cell receptor beta chain is shown here with its context. No antigen is known for it. The PCR was carried out with 60 Vbeta primers and 13 Jbeta primers. Sequencing was performed with immunoSEQ multiplex PCR; in TCRdb, only in-frame clones are kept and a portion is missing. Of over 75,000 clones listed, about 81% are singletons. The CDR3 covers 15 residues. The trim removed 2 bases at V and 6 bases at J, leaving 6 bases unmatched. Germline CDR1 reads MNHEY; CDR2 reads SMNVEV (reference sequence). This record comes from a study of cytomegalovirus exposure and HLA in healthy donors. Overall study: The Caucasian-associated ancestry cluster contained 65% to 85% of the approximately 420 genotyped donors. Findings and caveats of the study: A previous analysis found most TCR beta V segments productive roughly 90% or roughly 30% of the time. Analyzed later, association rates of TCRs varied across HLA loci, with DRB1 most and HLA-C fewest. In a later analysis, several top co-occurrence clusters appeared linked to parvovirus B19, influenza, CMV and Epstein-Barr virus.

V gene TRBV27 combines with J gene TRBJ2-2, with 7 bases that match TRBD2. Sequencing input: PBMCs. The origin of this receptor is a woman in her forties or fifties in good health and CMV-seronegative. The CDR3 reads CASSLRQGGAGELFF. CDR3 nucleotides: TGTGCCAGCAGTTTACGTCAGGGAGGGGCCGGGGAGCTGTTTTTT.